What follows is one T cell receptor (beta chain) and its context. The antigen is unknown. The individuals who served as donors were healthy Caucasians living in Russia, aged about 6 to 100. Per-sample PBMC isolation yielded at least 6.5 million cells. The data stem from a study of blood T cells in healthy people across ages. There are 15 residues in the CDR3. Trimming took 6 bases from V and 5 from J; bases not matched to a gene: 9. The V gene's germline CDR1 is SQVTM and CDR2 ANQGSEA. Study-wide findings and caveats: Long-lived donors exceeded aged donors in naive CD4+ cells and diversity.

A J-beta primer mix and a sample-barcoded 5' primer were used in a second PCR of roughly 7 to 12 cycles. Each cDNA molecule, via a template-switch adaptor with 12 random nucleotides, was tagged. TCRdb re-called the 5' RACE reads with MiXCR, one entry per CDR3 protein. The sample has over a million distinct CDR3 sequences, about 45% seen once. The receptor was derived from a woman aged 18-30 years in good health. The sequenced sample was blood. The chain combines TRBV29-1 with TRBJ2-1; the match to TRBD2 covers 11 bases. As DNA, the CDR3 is TGCAGCGTCGAACCCGGGACTAGCGGCAACAATGAGCAGTTCTTC. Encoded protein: CSVEPGTSGNNEQFF.